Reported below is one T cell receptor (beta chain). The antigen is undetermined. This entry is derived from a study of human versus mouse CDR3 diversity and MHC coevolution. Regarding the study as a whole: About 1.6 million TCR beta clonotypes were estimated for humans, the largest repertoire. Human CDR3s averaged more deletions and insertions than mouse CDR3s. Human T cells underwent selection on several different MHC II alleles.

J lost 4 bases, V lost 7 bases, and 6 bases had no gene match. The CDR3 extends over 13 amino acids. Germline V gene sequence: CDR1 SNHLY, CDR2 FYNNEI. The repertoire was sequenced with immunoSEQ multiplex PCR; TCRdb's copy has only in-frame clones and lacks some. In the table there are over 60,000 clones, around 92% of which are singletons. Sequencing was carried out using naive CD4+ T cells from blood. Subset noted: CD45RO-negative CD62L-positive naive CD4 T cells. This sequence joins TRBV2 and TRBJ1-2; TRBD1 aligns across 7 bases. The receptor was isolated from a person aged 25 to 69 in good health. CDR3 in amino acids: CASKDRDTYGYTF. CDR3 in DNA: TGTGCCAGCAAAGACAGGGATACCTATGGCTACACCTTC.